Sequencing of this TCR beta chain was carried out in a study of metastatic and nonmetastatic thyroid tumors. This clone has ten or more counts. Via MiXCR, TCRdb re-called the PCR reads. The sample carries 6,600 or so clones, around a third recorded once. Patients had received no treatment of any kind before thyroid surgery. The germline CDR1 and CDR2 sequences are DFQATT and SNEGSKA (reference sequence). Between the trimmed V and J ends, which lost 1 base and 2 bases, there was a span of 8 bases. The CDR3 sequence is 13 residues long. The chain is built from TRBV20-1 and TRBJ1-2; maybe TRBD1 (6 bases). This clonotype originated in a female donor with papillary thyroid cancer or a benign thyroid nodule (not recorded which). Some clones in this sample may be carry-over from other donors' samples. The sequencing sample was made of tumor tissue. The DNA of the CDR3 is TGCAGTGCTAGAGCGGACAGAAACTATGGCTACACCTTC. This encodes CSARADRNYGYTF.